This T cell receptor beta chain was observed in a study of radiation and T cells in renal cell carcinoma. Study-level background: Nephrectomy followed 15 Gy stereotactic body radiation by 4 weeks.

Sequencing used immunoSEQ multiplex PCR; TCRdb keeps in-frame clones, though not all of them. The sample includes 150,000 to 160,000 clones, roughly 89% of them seen just once. CDR1 is LGHNA, CDR2 YNFKEQ, per germline. V was trimmed by 1 base and J by 0 bases, leaving 4 bases between them. The length of the CDR3 is 14 residues. As for time point: blood 2 weeks post-SBRT. Treatment: 15 Gy SBRT to primary tumor, nephrectomy 4 weeks later. Broader study findings: Without pretreatment biopsies, baseline tumor clonotype presence was undetermined.

A note on this clone: Its antigen is currently unknown.

This TCR derives from a woman aged 50 to 60 with renal cell carcinoma. Material: blood, obtained from a patient whose treatment included radiotherapy and nephrectomy. This chain uses TRBV4-2 with TRBJ1-3; D is undetermined. The CDR3 nucleotides read TGTGCCAGCAGCCAAGTTTCCTCTGGAAACACCATATATTTT. Translated, it gives CASSQVSSGNTIYF.